These 4 T cell receptor beta chains originate from one sample sequenced in a study of identical twins. TCRdb re-derived calls from the 5' RACE reads in MiXCR, one entry per CDR3 protein. Of approximately 600,000 distinct CDR3 sequences in the sample, around 9.6% were seen once. This sample also belongs to another study, concerning yellow fever vaccine responses in identical twins.

Sequencing was carried out using PBMCs. The receptors here all came from a woman aged 18-35 years in good health.

This clonotype was seen ten or more times. The J gene is TRBJ1-1, the V gene TRBV29-1; TRBD1 aligns across 7 bases. The CDR3 contains 14 residues. V trimming: 6 bases; J trimming: 1 base; junction bases outside the gene matches: 8. Germline V gives CDR1 SQVTM, CDR2 ANQGSEA. The CDR3: CSVSPGGENTEAFF. Here the CDR3 DNA reads TGCAGCGTCAGTCCAGGGGGGGAGAACACTGAAGCTTTCTTT.

In its sample, this clonotype was seen a few times. V and J are TRBV11-2 and TRBJ2-7, with D perhaps matching TRBD1 (6 bases). V lost 3 bases and J 0 bases, leaving 12 bases between the germline ends. Germline V lookup: CDR1 SGHAT, CDR2 FQNNGV. This CDR3 contains 15 residues. The CDR3 region is CASSFFTGSSYEQYF. For the CDR3, the DNA is TGTGCCAGCAGCTTCTTCACAGGGAGCTCCTACGAGCAGTACTTC.

The rearrangement joins TRBV9 to TRBJ2-3; the D is unclear. V lost 0 bases to trimming and J lost 4 bases, with 12 bases between them. CDR1 is SGDLS and CDR2 is YYNGEE in the germline V gene. The CDR3 runs to 15 residues. The CDR3 region is CASSVGLIPADTQYF. Written as DNA, the CDR3 is TGTGCCAGCAGCGTAGGGCTAATTCCCGCAGATACGCAGTATTTT.

The J gene is TRBJ2-1, the V gene TRBV12-3 or TRBV12-4; a weak D match, TRBD2 (6 bases). This CDR3 has 15 amino acids. The V end was cut by 6 bases, the J end by 2 bases, with 14 bases between. The CDR3 DNA reads TGTGCCAGCAGCTCGAGGGGACTGACCTACAATGAGCAGTTCTTC. Amino acid sequence: CASSSRGLTYNEQFF.